These 25 T cell receptor beta chains were all obtained from the same sample, sequenced in a study of blood T cells in healthy people across ages. The second PCR ran roughly 6 to 12 cycles with a sample-barcoded 5' primer and J-beta primers. A single record per CDR3 protein comes from TCRdb applying MiXCR to the 5' RACE reads. The sample includes 950,000 to 1,200,000 distinct CDR3 sequences, roughly two fifths seen only once; the top ten take under 15%. What was sequenced was blood. The receptors were gathered from a man aged 18 to 30 in good health.

The V call is TRBV6-5, the J call TRBJ2-1; 11 nucleotides line up with TRBD2. V gave up 2 bases and J gave up 4 bases; unmatched junction bases: 4. The CDR3 runs to 16 residues. Germline loops: CDR1 MNHEY, CDR2 SVGAGI. The CDR3 sequence: CASSYLTSGDYNEQFF. CDR3 DNA: TGTGCCAGCAGTTACCTGACTAGCGGGGATTACAATGAGCAGTTCTTC.

In regard to this clonotype: The junction shows a germline mismatch at one end, possibly a read error. The V gene is TRBV9, the J gene TRBJ1-2; 7 bases match TRBD1. This CDR3 has 13 residues. CDR1 and CDR2 from the germline V gene are SGDLS and YYNGEE. The DNA of the CDR3 is TGTGCCAGCAGCACGACAGGGAACTGTGGCTACACCTTC. Amino acid sequence: CASSTTGNCGYTF. Full variable domain (rest looked up from reference TRBV9 and TRBJ1-2): DSGVTQTPKHLITATGQRVTLRCSPRSGDLSVYWYQQSLDQGLQFLIQYYNGEERAKGNILERFSAQQFPDLHSELNLSSLELGDSALYFCASSTTGNCGYTFGSGTRLTVV.

This clonotype was detected a few times. The chain carries TRBV4-3 and TRBJ2-1; tentatively, D is TRBD1 (5 bases). Per the germline V gene, CDR1 is LGHNA and CDR2 is YSLEER. Trimming took off 1 base at V and 0 bases at J, with 16 bases between the two ends. The CDR3 extends over 18 amino acids. The CDR3 protein is CASSQVYRTESSYNEQFF. CDR3 sequence (DNA): TGCGCCAGCAGCCAAGTATACAGGACGGAGAGCTCCTACAATGAGCAGTTCTTC.

This chain joins TRBV9 and TRBJ2-3; D is undetermined. Germline V gene data show CDR1 as SGDLS and CDR2 as YYNGEE. Trimming stripped 0 bases from V and 0 bases from J, with 8 bases between. The length of the CDR3 is 15 residues. CDR3 region: CASSVGAPSTDTQYF. The CDR3 DNA reads as TGTGCCAGCAGCGTAGGGGCGCCTAGCACAGATACGCAGTATTTT.

This sequence joins TRBV7-9 and TRBJ1-2, with D perhaps matching TRBD1 (6 bases). The CDR3 has 14 residues. The V gene lost 7 bases and the J gene lost 4 bases, with 16 bases spanning the gap. Germline V gene data show CDR1 as SEHNR and CDR2 as FQNEAQ (reference sequence). CDR3 in amino acids: CASTSQGYGYGYTF. CDR3 bases: TGTGCCAGCACCAGTCAGGGGTACGGCTATGGCTACACCTTC.

This clonotype showed up just a few times. The rearrangement links TRBV3-1 to TRBJ1-2; D may be TRBD1 (5 bases). CDR3 length: 14 amino acids. The germline V gene has CDR1 LGHDT and CDR2 YNNKEL (reference sequence). V lost 1 base and J lost 2, with 8 bases in between. CDR3 sequence (DNA): TGTGCCAGCAGCCAAGGTTGGGGGAACTATGGCTACACCTTC. Translating it yields CASSQGWGNYGYTF.

This clonotype has a handful of counts. CDR3 protein: CASSQGGAGEYNEQFF. The CDR3 DNA reads as TGCGCCAGCAGCCAAGGCGGGGCAGGGGAGTACAATGAGCAGTTCTTC. The rearrangement links TRBV4-3 to TRBJ2-1; D possibly matches TRBD1 or TRBD2 (6 bases each). The CDR3 is 16 amino acids. V shed 1 base and J shed 4 bases, with 14 bases lying between them. Germline CDR1 is LGHNA and CDR2 is YSLEER.

This chain uses TRBV10-3 with TRBJ2-5; D is tentatively TRBD1 or TRBD2 (5 bases each). The V end was cut by 6 bases, the J end by 4 bases, with 18 bases between. Germline V gives CDR1 ENHRY, CDR2 SYGVKD. CDR3 length equals 15 residues. CDR3 nucleotide sequence: TGTGCCATCAGGGGGACGGAACTCGGAGGAGAGACCCAGTACTTC. Translation: CAIRGTELGGETQYF.

The rearrangement joins TRBV7-9 to TRBJ2-3, with D tentatively TRBD1 or TRBD2 (5 bases each). V was clipped by 3 bases and J by 1 base, with 11 bases between them. Germline V lookup: CDR1 SEHNR, CDR2 FQNEAQ (reference sequence). The CDR3 extends over 15 amino acids. CDR3 sequence reads: CASSFGMGGTDTQYF. The CDR3 bases are TGTGCCAGCAGCTTTGGAATGGGGGGCACAGATACGCAGTATTTT.

This chain links TRBV14 with TRBJ2-1; 10 nucleotides line up with TRBD2. Germline lookup yields CDR1 SGHDN and CDR2 FVKESK. After removal of 0 bases from V and 4 bases from J, the junction contained 6 bases not matched to a gene. The CDR3 has 17 residues. CDR3: CASSQDLTSGAYNEQFF. In nucleotides, the CDR3 is TGTGCCAGCAGCCAAGACCTTACTAGCGGGGCTTACAATGAGCAGTTCTTC.

This clonotype was seen many times. This chain connects TRBV18 to TRBJ1-5; the match to TRBD1 covers 7 bases. Germline V gene sequence: CDR1 KGHSH, CDR2 LQKENI. J was trimmed by 3 bases and V by 8 bases; bases with no gene match: 10. The CDR3 extends over 15 amino acids. The CDR3 DNA reads as TGTGCCAGCACCAATGACAGGGACAACAATCAGCCCCAGCATTTT. This codes for CASTNDRDNNQPQHF.

This clonotype was detected a few times. The chain is built from TRBV25-1 and TRBJ2-3, with D perhaps TRBD2 (5 bases). Germline V CDR1 and CDR2: MGHDK, SYGVNS. The CDR3 contains 17 residues. The germline V and J ends were trimmed by 4 bases and 0 bases, with 17 bases remaining between them. CDR3 nucleotides: TGTGCCAGCAGTGGGAGGAGGACGGCTTTTAGCACAGATACGCAGTATTTT. Translated: CASSGRRTAFSTDTQYF.

This clonotype was counted between two and nine times. A read error may account for a junction end that differs from germline. The V call is TRBV7-3, the J call TRBJ2-7; D is unresolved. The CDR3 totals 14 residues. Per the germline V gene, CDR1 is SGHTA and CDR2 is FQGTGA. DNA for the CDR3: TGTGCCGGCAGCCTCGTCGGCTTTCCCTACGAGCAGTACTTC. Encoded protein: CAGSLVGFPYEQYF.

The V and J genes are TRBV27 and TRBJ2-3; perhaps TRBD1 as D (5 bases). Germline CDR1 MNHEY, CDR2 SMNVEV (reference sequence). Trimming removed 3 bases at V and 4 bases at J, with 14 bases between. CDR3 length equals 15 residues. The CDR3 spells CASSLGLRGADTQYF. The CDR3 DNA follows: TGTGCCAGCAGTTTGGGGCTACGTGGTGCAGATACGCAGTATTTT.

The gene calls are TRBV14 and TRBJ2-1, with D perhaps matching TRBD2 (5 bases). The CDR3 is made up of 13 amino acids. The ends were cut back, 5 bases at V and 7 bases at J, with 12 bases in the middle. CDR1 is SGHDN, CDR2 FVKESK, per germline. The CDR3: CASSFGIVNEQFF. CDR3 in DNA: TGTGCCAGCAGCTTCGGGATTGTGAATGAGCAGTTCTTC.

This clonotype was found a few times. This chain uses TRBV20-1 with TRBJ1-6; D gene uncertain. This CDR3 comprises 14 residues. V lost 2 bases to trimming and J lost 7 bases, with 12 bases between them. From germline, CDR1 is DFQATT and CDR2 SNEGSKA (reference sequence). The CDR3 sequence is CSARWARANSPLHF. The CDR3 region has the DNA TGCAGTGCTAGATGGGCCCGAGCGAATTCACCCCTCCACTTT.

This rearrangement joins TRBV20-1 to TRBJ1-2, with D possibly being TRBD1 (5 bases). The CDR3 totals 11 residues. With 2 bases removed from V and 7 bases from J, the gap between germline ends came to 8 bases. Germline V gene lookup returns CDR1 DFQATT and CDR2 SNEGSKA (reference sequence). The CDR3 is CSARKGTGYTF. The CDR3 DNA reads TGCAGTGCTAGAAAGGGGACTGGCTACACCTTC.

This clonotype was counted a few times. The genes are TRBV7-2 and TRBJ1-1; D is uncertain. Looked up from germline, CDR1 is SGHTA and CDR2 is FQGNSA. Trimming removed 5 bases from V and 4 bases from J, with 26 bases in between. The CDR3 sequence is 18 residues long. The chain's CDR3 is CASSRKIGAEVGVTEAFF. The CDR3 DNA is TGTGCCAGCAGCAGAAAAATTGGTGCGGAGGTCGGGGTCACTGAAGCTTTCTTT.

The table lists this clonotype with a few counts. The chain couples TRBV28 to TRBJ1-1; tentative D call: TRBD1 (5 bases). The ends were cut back, 6 bases at V and 5 bases at J, with 16 bases in the middle. The CDR3 sequence is 14 residues long. Per germline, CDR1 MDHEN and CDR2 SYDVKM. The CDR3 region has the DNA TGTGCCAGCAGCGAGTCAGGGTCGAGGACTGAAGCTTTCTTT. Protein product: CASSESGSRTEAFF. The full variable domain, with the rest looked up from reference TRBV28 and TRBJ1-1, is DVKVTQSSRYLVKRTGEKVFLECVQDMDHENMFWYRQDPGLGLRLIYFSYDVKMKEKGDIPEGYSVSREKKERFSLILESASTNQTSMYLCASSESGSRTEAFFGQGTRLTVV.

Only a few counts were recorded for this clonotype. This CDR3 is CASSFTSGLSTDTQYF. As DNA, the CDR3 is TGTGCCAGCAGCTTTACGTCGGGGCTAAGCACAGATACGCAGTATTTT. The chain has TRBV7-8 and TRBJ2-3, with D perhaps matching TRBD1 or TRBD2 (5 bases each). Germline values: CDR1 SGHVS, CDR2 FQNEAQ. Trimming removed 3 bases at V and 0 bases at J, with 13 bases between. This CDR3 region has 16 residues. The complete variable domain, with remaining parts taken from reference TRBV7-8 and TRBJ2-3, reads GAGVSQSPRYKVAKRGQDVALRCDPISGHVSLFWYQQALGQGPEFLTYFQNEAQLDKSGLPSDRFFAERPEGSVSTLKIQRTQQEDSAVYLCASSFTSGLSTDTQYFGPGTRLTVL.

This clonotype was counted many times. This chain joins TRBV4-1 and TRBJ2-7; D is uncertain. V was shortened by 1 base and J by 4 bases, with 17 bases between the two germline ends. The CDR3 contains 16 residues. The germline CDR1 and CDR2 sequences are MGHRA and YSYEKL. CDR3 DNA sequence: TGCGCCAGCAGCCAAGTTTCTACCCCGTACGGGTACGAGCAGTACTTC. Its protein is CASSQVSTPYGYEQYF.

This chain links TRBV9 with TRBJ2-1; D not resolved. This CDR3 comprises 14 residues. V lost 0 bases, J lost 5 bases, and 9 bases lay in between. CDR1 is SGDLS and CDR2 is YYNGEE in the germline V gene. The CDR3, as DNA: TGTGCCAGCAGCGTAGCGGTGTCCAACAATGAGCAGTTCTTC. It encodes CASSVAVSNNEQFF.

This clonotype was found a few times. The gene calls are TRBV7-6 and TRBJ2-1, with D unclear. This CDR3 region has 15 residues. Germline CDR1 is SGHVS and CDR2 is FNYEAQ. Trimming shortened V by 1 base and J by 9 bases, and 16 bases separated the two germline ends. This CDR3 is CASSLEVSLVREQFF. As DNA, the CDR3 is TGTGCCAGCAGCTTAGAGGTTAGTTTGGTCCGTGAGCAGTTCTTC.

The chain is built from TRBV6-2 or TRBV6-3 and TRBJ2-1; D remains unclear. This CDR3 comprises 15 residues. CDR1 is MNHEY and CDR2 is SVGEGT in the germline V gene. Trimming took off 8 bases at V and 5 bases at J, with 19 bases between the two ends. The CDR3 spells CASHDYAEPHNEQFF. CDR3 nucleotides: TGTGCCAGCCATGATTATGCCGAGCCCCACAATGAGCAGTTCTTC.

This clonotype was seen only a few times. The V call is TRBV19, the J call TRBJ1-5; D is unresolved. Germline CDR1 reads LNHDA; CDR2 reads SQIVND (reference sequence). This CDR3 is built from 12 residues. V lost 9 bases and J lost 7, with 13 bases in between. The CDR3 DNA reads TGTGCCAGCTGGACCTTGGGCCAGCCCCAGCATTTT. Amino acid sequence: CASWTLGQPQHF.